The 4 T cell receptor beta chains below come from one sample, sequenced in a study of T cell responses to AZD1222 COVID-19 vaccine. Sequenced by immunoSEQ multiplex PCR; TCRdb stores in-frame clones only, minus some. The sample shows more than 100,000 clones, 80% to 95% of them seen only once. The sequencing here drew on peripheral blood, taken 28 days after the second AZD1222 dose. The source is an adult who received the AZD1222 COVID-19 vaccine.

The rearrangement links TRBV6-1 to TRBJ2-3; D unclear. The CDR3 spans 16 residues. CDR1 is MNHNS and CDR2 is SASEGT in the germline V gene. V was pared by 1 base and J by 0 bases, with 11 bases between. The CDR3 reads CASSEGSGPSTDTQYF. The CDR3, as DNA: TGTGCCAGCAGTGAAGGGTCTGGACCTAGCACAGATACGCAGTATTTT.

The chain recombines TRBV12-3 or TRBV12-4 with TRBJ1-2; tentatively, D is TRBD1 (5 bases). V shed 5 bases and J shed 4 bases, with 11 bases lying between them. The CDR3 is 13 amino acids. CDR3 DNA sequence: TGTGCCAGCAGTAGGGGACGAACCTATGGCTACACCTTC. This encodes CASSRGRTYGYTF.

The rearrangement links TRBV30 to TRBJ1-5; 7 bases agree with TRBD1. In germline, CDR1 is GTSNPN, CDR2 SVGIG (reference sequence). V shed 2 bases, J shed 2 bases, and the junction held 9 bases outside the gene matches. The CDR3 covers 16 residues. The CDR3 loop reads CAWSQDRVGGNQPQHF. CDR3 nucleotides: TGTGCCTGGAGTCAAGACAGGGTAGGTGGCAATCAGCCCCAGCATTTT.

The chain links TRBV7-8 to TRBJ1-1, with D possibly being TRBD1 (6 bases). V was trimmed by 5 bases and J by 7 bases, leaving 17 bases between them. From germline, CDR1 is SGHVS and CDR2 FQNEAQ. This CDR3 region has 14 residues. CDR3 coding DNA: TGTGCCAGCAGCCCCAATGGGGGCCCAAATGAAGCTTTCTTT. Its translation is CASSPNGGPNEAFF.